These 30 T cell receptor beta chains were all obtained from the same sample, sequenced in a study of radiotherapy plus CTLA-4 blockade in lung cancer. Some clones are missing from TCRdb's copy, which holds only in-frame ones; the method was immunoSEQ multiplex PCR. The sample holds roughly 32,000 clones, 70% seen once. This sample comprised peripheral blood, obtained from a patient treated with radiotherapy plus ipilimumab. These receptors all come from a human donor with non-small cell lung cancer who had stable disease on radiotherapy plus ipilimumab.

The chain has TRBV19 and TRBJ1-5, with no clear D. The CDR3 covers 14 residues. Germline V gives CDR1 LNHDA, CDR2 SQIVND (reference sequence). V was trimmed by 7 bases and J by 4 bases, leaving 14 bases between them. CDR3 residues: CASTTMLGNQPQHF. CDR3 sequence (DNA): TGTGCCAGTACAACAATGCTGGGGAATCAGCCCCAGCATTTT.

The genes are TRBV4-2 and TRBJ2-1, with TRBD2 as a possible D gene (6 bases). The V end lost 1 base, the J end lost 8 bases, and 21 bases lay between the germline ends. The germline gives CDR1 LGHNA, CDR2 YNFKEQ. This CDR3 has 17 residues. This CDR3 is CASSQGGGEAGGDEQFF. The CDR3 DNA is TGTGCCAGCAGCCAAGGGGGCGGGGAGGCGGGCGGGGATGAGCAGTTCTTC.

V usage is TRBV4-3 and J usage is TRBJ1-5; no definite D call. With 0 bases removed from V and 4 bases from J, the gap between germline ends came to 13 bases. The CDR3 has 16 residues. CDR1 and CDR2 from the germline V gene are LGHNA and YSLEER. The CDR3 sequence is CASSQDGRQHNQPQHF. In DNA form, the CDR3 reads TGCGCCAGCAGCCAAGATGGTCGGCAGCATAATCAGCCCCAGCATTTT.

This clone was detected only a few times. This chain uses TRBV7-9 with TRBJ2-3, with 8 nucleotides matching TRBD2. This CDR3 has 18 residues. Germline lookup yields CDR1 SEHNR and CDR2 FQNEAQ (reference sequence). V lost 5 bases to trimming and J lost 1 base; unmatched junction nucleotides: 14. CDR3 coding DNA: TGTGCCAGCAGCCACCCGCGGGTAGCGGGGTGGGGCACAGATACGCAGTATTTT. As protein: CASSHPRVAGWGTDTQYF.

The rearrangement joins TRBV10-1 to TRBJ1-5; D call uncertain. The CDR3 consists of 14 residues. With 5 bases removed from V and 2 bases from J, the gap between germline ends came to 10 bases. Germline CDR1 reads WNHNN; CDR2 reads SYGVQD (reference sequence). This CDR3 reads CASSSVVGNQPQHF. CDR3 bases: TGCGCCAGCAGTAGTGTAGTGGGCAATCAGCCCCAGCATTTT.

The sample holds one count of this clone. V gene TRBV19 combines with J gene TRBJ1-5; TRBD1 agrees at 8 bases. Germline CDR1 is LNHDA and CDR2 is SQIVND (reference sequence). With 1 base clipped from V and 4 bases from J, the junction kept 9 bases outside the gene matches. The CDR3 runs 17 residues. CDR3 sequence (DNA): TGTGCCAGTAGTATAGGTGTGCGCGGACAGGGTAATCAGCCCCAGCATTTT. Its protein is CASSIGVRGQGNQPQHF.

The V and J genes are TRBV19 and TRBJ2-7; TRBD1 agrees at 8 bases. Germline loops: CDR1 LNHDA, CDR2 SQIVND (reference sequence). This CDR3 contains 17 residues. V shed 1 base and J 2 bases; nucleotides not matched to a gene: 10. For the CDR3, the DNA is TGTGCCAGTAGTATAGGCCCCTCAGGACAGGGCCCCTACGAGCAGTACTTC. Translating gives CASSIGPSGQGPYEQYF.

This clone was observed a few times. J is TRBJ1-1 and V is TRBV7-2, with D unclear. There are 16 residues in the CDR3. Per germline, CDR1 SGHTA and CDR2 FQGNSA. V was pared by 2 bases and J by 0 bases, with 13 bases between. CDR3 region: CASSLFVGRMNTEAFF. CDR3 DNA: TGTGCCAGCAGCTTATTTGTTGGGCGGATGAACACTGAAGCTTTCTTT.

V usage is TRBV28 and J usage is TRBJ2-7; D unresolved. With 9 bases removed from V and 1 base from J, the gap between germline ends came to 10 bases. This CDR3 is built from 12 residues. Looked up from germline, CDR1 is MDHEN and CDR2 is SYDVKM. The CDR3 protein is CASIGFSYEQYF. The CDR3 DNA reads TGTGCCAGTATTGGATTTTCCTACGAGCAGTACTTC.

In DNA form, the CDR3 reads TGTGCCAGCAGTACCCTCATTGGAGGGTGGGGTAATCAGCCCCAGCATTTT. Translation: CASSTLIGGWGNQPQHF. The chain joins TRBV28 to TRBJ1-5; D is unresolved. Germline V gives CDR1 MDHEN, CDR2 SYDVKM. The CDR3 is 17 amino acids. Trimming removed 5 bases at V and 4 bases at J, with 21 bases between. Complete variable domain (other parts from reference TRBV28 and TRBJ1-5): DVKVTQSSRYLVKRTGEKVFLECVQDMDHENMFWYRQDPGLGLRLIYFSYDVKMKEKGDIPEGYSVSREKKERFSLILESASTNQTSMYLCASSTLIGGWGNQPQHFGDGTRLSIL.

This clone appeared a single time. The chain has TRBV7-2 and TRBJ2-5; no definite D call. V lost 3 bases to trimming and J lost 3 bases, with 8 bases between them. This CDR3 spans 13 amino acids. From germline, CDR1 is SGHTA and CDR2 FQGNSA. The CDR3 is CASSFVAEETQYF. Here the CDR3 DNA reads TGTGCCAGCAGCTTTGTGGCGGAAGAGACCCAGTACTTC.

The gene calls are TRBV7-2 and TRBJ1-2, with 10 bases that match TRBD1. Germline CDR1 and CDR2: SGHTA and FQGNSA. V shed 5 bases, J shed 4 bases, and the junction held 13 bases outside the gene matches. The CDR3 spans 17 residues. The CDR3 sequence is CASSATTGGKNSYGYTF. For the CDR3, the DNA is TGTGCCAGCAGCGCAACGACAGGGGGCAAAAATAGCTATGGCTACACCTTC.

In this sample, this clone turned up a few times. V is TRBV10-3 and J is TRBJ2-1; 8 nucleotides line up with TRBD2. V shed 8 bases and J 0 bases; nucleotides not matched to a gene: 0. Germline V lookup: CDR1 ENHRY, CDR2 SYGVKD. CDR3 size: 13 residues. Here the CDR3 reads CAIAGGSYNEQFF. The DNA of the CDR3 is TGTGCCATCGCGGGAGGCTCCTACAATGAGCAGTTCTTC.

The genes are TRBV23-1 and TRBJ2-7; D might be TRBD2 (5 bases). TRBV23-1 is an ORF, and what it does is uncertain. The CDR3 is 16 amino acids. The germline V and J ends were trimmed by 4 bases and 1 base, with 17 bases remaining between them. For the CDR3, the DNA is TGCGCCAGCAGTCCTGGCGGGCCTCTGGGTTCCTACGAGCAGTACTTC. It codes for CASSPGGPLGSYEQYF.

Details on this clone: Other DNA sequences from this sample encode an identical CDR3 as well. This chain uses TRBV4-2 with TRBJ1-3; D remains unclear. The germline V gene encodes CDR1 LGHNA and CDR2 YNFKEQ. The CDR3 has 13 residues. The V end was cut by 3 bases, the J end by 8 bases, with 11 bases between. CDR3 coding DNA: TGTGCCAGCAGCCATAATCTAGGTTACACCATATATTTT. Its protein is CASSHNLGYTIYF.

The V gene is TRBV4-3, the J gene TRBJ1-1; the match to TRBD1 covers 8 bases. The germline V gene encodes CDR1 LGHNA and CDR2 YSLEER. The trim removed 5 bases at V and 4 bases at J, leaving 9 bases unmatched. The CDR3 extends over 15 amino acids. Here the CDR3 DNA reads TGCGCCAGCAGCTACTATGGAACAGGGGGCACTGAAGCTTTCTTT. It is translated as CASSYYGTGGTEAFF.

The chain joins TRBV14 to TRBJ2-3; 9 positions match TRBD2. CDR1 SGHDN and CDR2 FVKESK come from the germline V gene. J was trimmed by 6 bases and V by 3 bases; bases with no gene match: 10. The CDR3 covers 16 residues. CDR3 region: CASSQGGSGSMDTQYF. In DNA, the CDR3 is TGTGCCAGCAGCCAGGGGGGTAGCGGGAGTATGGATACGCAGTATTTT.

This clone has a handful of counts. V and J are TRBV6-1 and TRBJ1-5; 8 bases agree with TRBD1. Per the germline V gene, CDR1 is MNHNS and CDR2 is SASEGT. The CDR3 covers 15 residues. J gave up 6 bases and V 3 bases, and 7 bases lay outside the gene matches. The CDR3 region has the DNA TGTGCCAGCAGTGATCCTGACAGGGGCGTTCAGCCCCAGCATTTT. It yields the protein CASSDPDRGVQPQHF.

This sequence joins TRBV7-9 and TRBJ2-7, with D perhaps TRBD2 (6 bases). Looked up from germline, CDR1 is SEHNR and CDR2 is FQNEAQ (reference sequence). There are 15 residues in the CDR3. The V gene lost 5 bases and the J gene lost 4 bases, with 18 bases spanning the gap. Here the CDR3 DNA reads TGTGCCAGCAGCCCCCATACGCTAGCGTCTTACGAGCAGTACTTC. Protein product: CASSPHTLASYEQYF.

The CDR3 DNA reads TGTGCCAGCAGCCCACGACAGGGGTCGGGTACTGAAGCTTTCTTT. This encodes CASSPRQGSGTEAFF. J is TRBJ1-1 and V is TRBV6-1; the match to TRBD1 covers 8 bases. The germline gives CDR1 MNHNS, CDR2 SASEGT. V gave up 6 bases and J gave up 5 bases; unmatched junction bases: 11. The CDR3 is 15 amino acids.

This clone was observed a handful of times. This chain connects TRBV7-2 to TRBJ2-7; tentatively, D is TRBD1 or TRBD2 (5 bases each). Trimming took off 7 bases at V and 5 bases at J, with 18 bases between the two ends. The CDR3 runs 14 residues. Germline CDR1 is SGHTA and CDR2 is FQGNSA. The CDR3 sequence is CASTRMGENNEQYF. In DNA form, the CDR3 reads TGTGCCAGCACTCGAATGGGGGAGAACAACGAGCAGTACTTC. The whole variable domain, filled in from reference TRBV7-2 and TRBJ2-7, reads GAGVSQSPSNKVTEKGKDVELRCDPISGHTALYWYRQSLGQGLEFLIYFQGNSAPDKSGLPSDRFSAERTGGSVSTLTIQRTQQEDSAVYLCASTRMGENNEQYFGPGTRLTVT.

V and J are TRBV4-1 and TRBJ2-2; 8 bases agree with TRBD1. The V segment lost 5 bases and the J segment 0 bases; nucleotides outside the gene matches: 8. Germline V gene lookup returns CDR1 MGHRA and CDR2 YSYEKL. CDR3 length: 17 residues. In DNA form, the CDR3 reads TGCGCCAGCAGCGACCTCCCGGGACAGGCGAACACCGGGGAGCTGTTTTTT. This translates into CASSDLPGQANTGELFF.

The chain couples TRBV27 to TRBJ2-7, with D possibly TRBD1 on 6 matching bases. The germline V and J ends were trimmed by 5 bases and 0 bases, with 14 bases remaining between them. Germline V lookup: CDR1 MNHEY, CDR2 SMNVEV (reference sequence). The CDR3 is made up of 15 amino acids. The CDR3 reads CASSGYRVGSYEQYF. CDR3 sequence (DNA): TGTGCCAGCAGTGGCTACAGGGTGGGCTCCTACGAGCAGTACTTC.

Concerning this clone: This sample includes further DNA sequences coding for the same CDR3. The CDR3 nucleotides read TGTGCCAGCAGCCCTAGCGGGAGGGCTGGGGAGACCCAGTACTTC. This translates into CASSPSGRAGETQYF. The rearrangement links TRBV7-2 to TRBJ2-5; TRBD2 matches 12 bases. CDR3 length: 15 residues. V lost 5 bases and J lost 5; bases outside the gene matches: 6. Looked up from germline, CDR1 is SGHTA and CDR2 is FQGNSA.

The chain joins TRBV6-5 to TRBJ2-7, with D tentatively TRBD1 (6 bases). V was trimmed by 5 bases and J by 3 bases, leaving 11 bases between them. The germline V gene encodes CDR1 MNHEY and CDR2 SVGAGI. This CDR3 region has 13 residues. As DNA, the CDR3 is TGTGCCAGCAGTCGTGTAGGGGGCTACGAGCAGTACTTC. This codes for CASSRVGGYEQYF.

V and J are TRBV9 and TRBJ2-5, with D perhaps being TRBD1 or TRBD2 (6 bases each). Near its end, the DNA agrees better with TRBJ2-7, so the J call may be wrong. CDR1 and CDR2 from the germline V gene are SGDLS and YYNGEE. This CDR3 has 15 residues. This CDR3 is CASSVGSGAGYEQYF. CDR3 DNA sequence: TGTGCCAGCAGCGTTGGATCGGGGGCGGGCTACGAGCAGTACTTC.

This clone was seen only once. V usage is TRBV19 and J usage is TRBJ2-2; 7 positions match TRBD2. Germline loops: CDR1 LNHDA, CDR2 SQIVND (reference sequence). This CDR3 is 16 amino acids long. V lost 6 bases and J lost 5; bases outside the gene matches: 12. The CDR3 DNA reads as TGTGCCAGTAGCCAGGCGTGGACTAGAAAGACCGGGGAGCTGTTTTTT. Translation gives CASSQAWTRKTGELFF. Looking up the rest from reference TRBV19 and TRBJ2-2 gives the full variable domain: DGGITQSPKYLFRKEGQNVTLSCEQNLNHDAMYWYRQDPGQGLRLIYYSQIVNDFQKGDIAEGYSVSREKKESFPLTVTSAQKNPTAFYLCASSQAWTRKTGELFFGEGSRLTVL.

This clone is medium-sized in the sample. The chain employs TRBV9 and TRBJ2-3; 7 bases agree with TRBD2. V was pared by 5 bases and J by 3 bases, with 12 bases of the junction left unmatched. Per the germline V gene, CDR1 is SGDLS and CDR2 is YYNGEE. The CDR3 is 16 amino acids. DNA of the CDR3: TGTGCCAGCAGTCGGGAGGTGGCTAGCGAAACAGATACGCAGTATTTT. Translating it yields CASSREVASETDTQYF.

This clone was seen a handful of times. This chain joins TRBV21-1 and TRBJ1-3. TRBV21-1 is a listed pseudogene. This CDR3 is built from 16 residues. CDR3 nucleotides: TGTGCCAGCAGAACTCAACTACAACACGCACGAAACACCATATATTTT. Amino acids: CASRTQLQHARNTIYF.

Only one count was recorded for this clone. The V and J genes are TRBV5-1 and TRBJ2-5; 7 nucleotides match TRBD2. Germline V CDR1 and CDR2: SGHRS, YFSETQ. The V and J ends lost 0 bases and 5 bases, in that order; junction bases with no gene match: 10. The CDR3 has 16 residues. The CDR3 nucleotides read TGCGCCAGCAGCTTGGCCAGTCCCGAAGCGGGGGAGACCCAGTACTTC. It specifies CASSLASPEAGETQYF.